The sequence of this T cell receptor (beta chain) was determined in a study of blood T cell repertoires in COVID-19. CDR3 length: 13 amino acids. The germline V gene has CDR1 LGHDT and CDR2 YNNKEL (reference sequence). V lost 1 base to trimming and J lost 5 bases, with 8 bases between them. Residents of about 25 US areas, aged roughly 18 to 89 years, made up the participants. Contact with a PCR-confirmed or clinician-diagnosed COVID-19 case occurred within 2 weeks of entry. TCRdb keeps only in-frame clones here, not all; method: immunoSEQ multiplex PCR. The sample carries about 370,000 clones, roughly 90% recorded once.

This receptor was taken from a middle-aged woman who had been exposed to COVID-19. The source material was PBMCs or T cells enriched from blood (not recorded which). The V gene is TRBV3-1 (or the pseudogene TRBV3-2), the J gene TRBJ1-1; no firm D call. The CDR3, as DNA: TGTGCCAGCAGCCAAGGCCCGAGGACTGAAGCTTTCTTT. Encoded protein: CASSQGPRTEAFF.